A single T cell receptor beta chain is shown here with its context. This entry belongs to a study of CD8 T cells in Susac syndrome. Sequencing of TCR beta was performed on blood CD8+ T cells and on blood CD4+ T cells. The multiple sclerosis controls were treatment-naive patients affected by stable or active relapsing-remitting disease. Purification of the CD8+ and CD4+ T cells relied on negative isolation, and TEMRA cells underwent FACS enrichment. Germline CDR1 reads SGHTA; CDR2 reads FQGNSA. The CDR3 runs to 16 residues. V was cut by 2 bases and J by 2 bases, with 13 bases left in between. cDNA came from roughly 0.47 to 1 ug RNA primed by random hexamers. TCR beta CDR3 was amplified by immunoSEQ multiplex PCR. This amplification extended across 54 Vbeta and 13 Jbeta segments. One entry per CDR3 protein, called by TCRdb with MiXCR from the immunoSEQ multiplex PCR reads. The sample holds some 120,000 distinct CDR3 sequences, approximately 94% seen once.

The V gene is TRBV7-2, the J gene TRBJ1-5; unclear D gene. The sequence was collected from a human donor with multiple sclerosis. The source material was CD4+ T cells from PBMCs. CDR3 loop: CASSLLGSYGNQPQHF. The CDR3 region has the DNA TGTGCCAGCAGCTTATTAGGATCCTACGGCAATCAGCCCCAGCATTTT. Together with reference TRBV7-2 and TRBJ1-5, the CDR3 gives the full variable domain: GAGVSQSPSNKVTEKGKDVELRCDPISGHTALYWYRQSLGQGLEFLIYFQGNSAPDKSGLPSDRFSAERTGGSVSTLTIQRTQQEDSAVYLCASSLLGSYGNQPQHFGDGTRLSIL.